Listed here are 2 T cell receptor beta chains from one sample, sequenced in a study of blood T cell repertoires in COVID-19. Produced via immunoSEQ multiplex PCR; TCRdb's table is partial and in-frame only. The sample contains some 700,000 clones, around 89% of which appear only once. Sequenced: peripheral blood. These receptors all stem from a woman younger than 30 with acute or convalescent COVID-19.

The genes are TRBV5-1 and TRBJ1-1, with TRBD1 matching over 8 bases. The germline V gene encodes CDR1 SGHRS and CDR2 YFSETQ. Trimming cost V 3 bases and J 7 bases; bases outside gene matches: 8. This CDR3 comprises 14 residues. The CDR3 loop is CASSSRTGTYEAFF. CDR3 sequence (DNA): TGCGCCAGCAGCTCAAGGACAGGGACCTATGAAGCTTTCTTT.

This clone was seen a single time. The rearrangement joins TRBV4-1 to TRBJ1-1; 12 bases line up with TRBD1. With 1 base clipped from V and 3 bases from J, the junction kept 9 bases outside the gene matches. The CDR3 loop spans 18 amino acids. Germline lookup yields CDR1 MGHRA and CDR2 YSYEKL. The CDR3 loop is CASSQAPGQGATDTEAFF. The DNA for the CDR3 is TGCGCCAGCAGCCAAGCTCCGGGACAGGGGGCGACGGACACTGAAGCTTTCTTT.